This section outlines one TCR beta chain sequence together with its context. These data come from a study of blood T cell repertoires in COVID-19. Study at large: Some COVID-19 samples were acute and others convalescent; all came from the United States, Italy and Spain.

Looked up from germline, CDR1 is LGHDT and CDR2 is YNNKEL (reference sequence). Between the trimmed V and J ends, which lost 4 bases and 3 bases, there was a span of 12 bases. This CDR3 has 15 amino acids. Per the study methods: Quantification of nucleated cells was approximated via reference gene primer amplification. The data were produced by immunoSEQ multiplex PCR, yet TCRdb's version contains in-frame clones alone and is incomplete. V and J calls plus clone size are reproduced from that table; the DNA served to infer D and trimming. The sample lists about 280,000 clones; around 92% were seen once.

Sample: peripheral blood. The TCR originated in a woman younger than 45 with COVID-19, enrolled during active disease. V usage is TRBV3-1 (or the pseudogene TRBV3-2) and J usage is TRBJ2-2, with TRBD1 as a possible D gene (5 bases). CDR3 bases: TGTGCCAGCAGCCCCCTACCAGGGTACACCGGGGAGCTGTTTTTT. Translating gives CASSPLPGYTGELFF.